Below, 18 T cell receptor beta chains from the same sample are listed, as sequenced in a study of blood T cell repertoires in COVID-19. Sequencing was performed with immunoSEQ multiplex PCR; in TCRdb, only in-frame clones are kept and a portion is missing. The table includes tens of thousands of clones, 75% to 95% detected once. The specimen was peripheral blood. These receptors were obtained from a woman of 80 years or more with acute or convalescent COVID-19.

The chain is built from TRBV2 and TRBJ1-2, with D tentatively TRBD1 (5 bases). The CDR3 totals 14 residues. CDR1 is SNHLY, CDR2 FYNNEI, per germline. V was pared by 6 bases and J by 4 bases, with 15 bases between. The CDR3 spells CASRAGTPGYGYTF. CDR3 DNA: TGTGCCAGCAGGGCGGGGACCCCGGGCTATGGCTACACCTTC.

The V call is TRBV21-1, the J call TRBJ1-5; the tabulated D call, TRBD1, remains unverified against the DNA. TRBV21-1 is a documented pseudogene. There are 15 residues in the CDR3. The CDR3 loop reads CARLGRVLFHQPQHF. The CDR3, as DNA: TGTGCCAGGTTGGGCAGGGTCCTTTTCCACCAGCCCCAGCATTTT.

This clone showed up just once. V and J are TRBV18 and TRBJ1-4, with a tentative D call TRBD1 (6 bases). CDR1 is KGHSH, CDR2 LQKENI, per germline. The CDR3 covers 14 residues. V shed 1 base and J shed 3 bases, with 6 bases lying between them. CDR3 sequence: CASSPRGPNEKLFF. In nucleotides, the CDR3 is TGTGCCAGCTCACCACGGGGGCCTAATGAAAAACTGTTTTTT.

The V gene is TRBV21-1, the J gene TRBJ1-1; the table gives TRBD1 as D, unverified against the DNA. TRBV21-1 is a pseudogene. CDR3 size: 14 residues. The CDR3 sequence is CASSKGGGNTEAFF. The CDR3 DNA reads TGTGCCAGCAGCAAAGGGGGCGGAAACACTGAAGCTTTCTTT.

The CDR3 is CASPSGQGTSNYGYTF. The CDR3 region has the DNA TGTGCCAGCCCTTCGGGACAGGGGACCTCTAACTATGGCTACACCTTC. The chain links TRBV2 to TRBJ1-2, with 10 nucleotides matching TRBD1. The length of the CDR3 is 16 residues. The junction had 9 bases not matched to a gene; V was cut back by 8 bases and J by 0 bases. CDR1 SNHLY and CDR2 FYNNEI come from the germline V gene.

The chain carries TRBV24-1 and TRBJ2-1, with 8 nucleotides matching TRBD2. The V segment lost 4 bases and the J segment 8 bases; nucleotides outside the gene matches: 12. Germline lookup yields CDR1 KGHDR and CDR2 SFDVKD. CDR3 size: 16 residues. CDR3 sequence (DNA): TGTGCCACCAGTGACACCACCGGGACTAGTACCTATGAGCAGTTCTTC. This sequence encodes CATSDTTGTSTYEQFF.

The rearrangement links TRBV14 to TRBJ1-2, with unresolved D. The CDR3 sequence is 13 residues long. Looked up from germline, CDR1 is SGHDN and CDR2 is FVKESK. V lost 4 bases, J lost 4 bases, and 10 bases lay in between. DNA of the CDR3: TGTGCCAGCAGCCCAGGCGTAAGCTATGGCTACACCTTC. It encodes CASSPGVSYGYTF.

The V gene is TRBV5-1, the J gene TRBJ2-1, with D perhaps TRBD2 (6 bases). The CDR3 spans 16 residues. V lost 0 bases to trimming and J lost 3 bases, with 13 bases between them. In germline, CDR1 is SGHRS, CDR2 YFSETQ. The CDR3 DNA is TGCGCCAGCAGCTTGGGGACTACCACAAGCTACAATGAGCAGTTCTTC. It codes for CASSLGTTTSYNEQFF.

The chain has TRBV28 and TRBJ2-3; 10 nucleotides match TRBD2. Germline V gives CDR1 MDHEN, CDR2 SYDVKM. The trim removed 2 bases at V and 4 bases at J, leaving 9 bases unmatched. The length of the CDR3 is 17 residues. The CDR3 is CASSLPPGLARSDTQYF. In DNA, the CDR3 is TGTGCCAGCAGTTTACCTCCGGGACTAGCGAGGTCAGATACGCAGTATTTT. Using reference TRBV28 and TRBJ2-3 for the parts outside the CDR3, the full variable domain is DVKVTQSSRYLVKRTGEKVFLECVQDMDHENMFWYRQDPGLGLRLIYFSYDVKMKEKGDIPEGYSVSREKKERFSLILESASTNQTSMYLCASSLPPGLARSDTQYFGPGTRLTVL.

A single count supports this clone. The rearrangement uses TRBV18 and TRBJ1-4; 7 positions agree with TRBD1. V shed 3 bases and J 8 bases; nucleotides not matched to a gene: 15. Looked up from germline, CDR1 is KGHSH and CDR2 is LQKENI. CDR3 length: 17 residues. CDR3: CASSPPIQTGSGEKLFF. The CDR3 DNA reads TGTGCCAGCTCACCTCCTATCCAGACAGGGTCGGGCGAAAAACTGTTTTTT. Combining the CDR3 with reference TRBV18 and TRBJ1-4 gives the whole variable domain NAGVMQNPRHLVRRRGQEARLRCSPMKGHSHVYWYRQLPEEGLKFMVYLQKENIIDESGMPKERFSAEFPKEGPSILRIQQVVRGDSAAYFCASSPPIQTGSGEKLFFGSGTQLSVL.

This clone was observed a few times. The chain couples TRBV4-1 to TRBJ2-1; D is perhaps TRBD1 (6 bases). The CDR3 runs to 15 residues. CDR1 MGHRA and CDR2 YSYEKL come from the germline V gene. The germline V and J ends were trimmed by 1 base and 4 bases, with 11 bases remaining between them. CDR3 nucleotide sequence: TGCGCCAGCAGCCAAGTGTCCGGGACATACAATGAGCAGTTCTTC. As protein: CASSQVSGTYNEQFF.

The J gene is TRBJ1-6, the V gene TRBV19, with TRBD1 identical over 8 bases. CDR3 length equals 14 residues. The trim removed 4 bases at V and 9 bases at J, leaving 5 bases unmatched. Per the germline V gene, CDR1 is LNHDA and CDR2 is SQIVND (reference sequence). This chain's CDR3 is CASSRQGRISPLHF. The CDR3 DNA reads as TGTGCCAGTAGTAGACAGGGGCGGATTTCACCCCTCCACTTT. The whole variable domain, filled in from reference TRBV19 and TRBJ1-6, reads DGGITQSPKYLFRKEGQNVTLSCEQNLNHDAMYWYRQDPGQGLRLIYYSQIVNDFQKGDIAEGYSVSREKKESFPLTVTSAQKNPTAFYLCASSRQGRISPLHFGNGTRLTVT.

This clone was observed a single time. The genes are TRBV10-1 and TRBJ2-1; D unresolved. Germline loops: CDR1 WNHNN, CDR2 SYGVQD (reference sequence). The ends were cut back, 2 bases at V and 8 bases at J, with 4 bases in the middle. This CDR3 is 11 amino acids long. The CDR3 reads CASSEGDEQFF. The DNA for the CDR3 is TGCGCCAGCAGTGAGGGAGATGAGCAGTTCTTC.

This chain connects TRBV4-1 to TRBJ1-3, with TRBD1 as a possible D gene (5 bases). Germline values: CDR1 MGHRA, CDR2 YSYEKL. V was trimmed by 0 bases and J by 0 bases, leaving 12 bases between them. CDR3 length equals 17 residues. The CDR3 DNA follows: TGCGCCAGCAGCCAAGATGTGGGGCTAATCTCTGGAAACACCATATATTTT. Its protein is CASSQDVGLISGNTIYF.

This chain connects TRBV28 to TRBJ1-4; D remains ambiguous. V gave up 4 bases and J gave up 0 bases, with 12 bases separating them. Germline assignment: CDR1 MDHEN and CDR2 SYDVKM. This CDR3 has 16 residues. CDR3 region: CASSSPVVATNEKLFF. CDR3 DNA sequence: TGTGCCAGCAGTTCCCCCGTAGTTGCAACTAATGAAAAACTGTTTTTT.

The J gene is TRBJ1-5, the V gene TRBV27; TRBD1 aligns across 7 bases. Germline V CDR1 and CDR2: MNHEY, SMNVEV (reference sequence). The CDR3 runs 15 residues. V was clipped by 8 bases and J by 2 bases; unmatched bases: 9. The CDR3 protein is CASARQGRGNQPQHF. For the CDR3, the DNA is TGTGCCAGCGCCCGACAGGGACGGGGCAATCAGCCCCAGCATTTT.

This clone has only a few counts. The genes are TRBV6-2 or TRBV6-3 and TRBJ2-7, with D possibly being TRBD1 (6 bases). The V end lost 4 bases, the J end lost 12 bases, and 22 bases lay between the germline ends. This CDR3 region has 14 residues. Germline CDR1 MNHEY, CDR2 SVGEGT. CDR3 in amino acids: CASSSPQTGEARYF. In DNA, the CDR3 is TGTGCCAGCAGTTCCCCGCAGACAGGCGAAGCGAGGTACTTC.

The chain recombines TRBV19 with TRBJ2-3, with a tentative D call TRBD2 (5 bases). This CDR3 region has 15 residues. CDR1 is LNHDA, CDR2 SQIVND, per germline (reference sequence). Trimming removed 9 bases from V and 1 base from J, with 17 bases in between. The CDR3 DNA sequence: TGTGCCAGAAGGCTAGCTGAGGTAGGCACAGATACGCAGTATTTT. This gives the protein CARRLAEVGTDTQYF. Complete variable domain (other parts from reference TRBV19 and TRBJ2-3): DGGITQSPKYLFRKEGQNVTLSCEQNLNHDAMYWYRQDPGQGLRLIYYSQIVNDFQKGDIAEGYSVSREKKESFPLTVTSAQKNPTAFYLCARRLAEVGTDTQYFGPGTRLTVL.